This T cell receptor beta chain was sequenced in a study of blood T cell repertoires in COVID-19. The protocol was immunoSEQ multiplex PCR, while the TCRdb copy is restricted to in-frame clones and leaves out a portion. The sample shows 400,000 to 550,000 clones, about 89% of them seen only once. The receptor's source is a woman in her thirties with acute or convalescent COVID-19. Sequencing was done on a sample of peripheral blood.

The CDR3 sequence is CASSVAALGQGSNYGYTF. CDR3 nucleotides: TGTGCCAGCAGCGTAGCCGCCTTGGGACAGGGGTCTAACTATGGCTACACCTTC. This sequence joins TRBV9 and TRBJ1-2, with 10 bases matching TRBD1. V lost 0 bases, J lost 0 bases, and 8 bases stayed unmatched. CDR1 and CDR2 (germline): SGDLS, YYNGEE. This CDR3 contains 18 residues.